Following are 22 T cell receptor beta chains from one sample sequenced in a study of control samples from healthy donors and cancer patients. The repertoire was sequenced with immunoSEQ multiplex PCR; TCRdb's copy has only in-frame clones and lacks some. Of over 65,000 clones in the sample, roughly nine tenths were seen once. The specimen sequenced was PBMCs. The receptor set was obtained from a woman aged 45-60 years with colorectal cancer.

This chain connects TRBV28 to TRBJ2-3; TRBD1 matches at 9 bases. From germline, CDR1 is MDHEN and CDR2 SYDVKM. The CDR3 contains 16 residues. V was clipped by 8 bases and J by 3 bases; unmatched bases: 12. DNA of the CDR3: TGTGCCAGCTCTGTCCCGGGACAGGGACAAACAGATACGCAGTATTTT. It is translated as CASSVPGQGQTDTQYF.

The genes are TRBV27 and TRBJ1-4, with D uncertain. V was trimmed by 0 bases and J by 4 bases, leaving 6 bases between them. The CDR3 runs 14 residues. Germline V lookup: CDR1 MNHEY, CDR2 SMNVEV (reference sequence). The CDR3 DNA reads TGTGCCAGCAGTTTATCGTCCAGTAATGAAAAACTGTTTTTT. Translated, it gives CASSLSSSNEKLFF.

The gene calls are TRBV5-1 and TRBJ2-1, with D unresolved. Deletions cut 3 bases from V and 2 bases from J, with 9 bases between. The CDR3 totals 14 residues. The germline CDR1 and CDR2 sequences are SGHRS and YFSETQ. CDR3: CASSSRTAYNEQFF. DNA of the CDR3: TGCGCCAGCAGCTCCCGGACGGCCTACAATGAGCAGTTCTTC.

The rearrangement joins TRBV4-1 to TRBJ2-3, with 7 nucleotides matching TRBD1. This CDR3 has 16 residues. Unmatched junction bases numbered 5, after V lost 2 bases and J lost 0 bases. CDR1 is MGHRA and CDR2 is YSYEKL in the germline V gene. CDR3 loop: CASSQPNRGSTDTQYF. CDR3 in DNA: TGCGCCAGCAGCCAACCCAACAGGGGAAGCACAGATACGCAGTATTTT.

The chain recombines TRBV6-2 or TRBV6-3 with TRBJ1-2; the D is unclear. The V end lost 6 bases, the J end lost 4 bases, and 9 bases lay between the germline ends. The germline V gene encodes CDR1 MNHEY and CDR2 SVGEGT. The CDR3 sequence is 12 residues long. Here the CDR3 reads CASSPDLYGYTF. The CDR3 nucleotides are TGTGCCAGCAGCCCCGACCTCTATGGCTACACCTTC.

V is TRBV6-1 and J is TRBJ2-5; D call uncertain. This CDR3 comprises 15 residues. V dropped 1 base and J dropped 1 base, with 10 bases sitting between them. CDR1 and CDR2 from the germline V gene are MNHNS and SASEGT. The chain's CDR3 is CASSEVGGAQETQYF. The CDR3 nucleotides are TGTGCCAGCAGTGAAGTGGGCGGTGCCCAAGAGACCCAGTACTTC.

The chain joins TRBV6-4 to TRBJ2-7, with unresolved D. CDR3 length: 12 residues. V lost 7 bases and J 3 bases, leaving 10 bases between the germline ends. Per germline, CDR1 MRHNA and CDR2 SNTAGT. CDR3 amino acids: CASTSDRYEQYV. The CDR3 DNA sequence: TGTGCCAGCACCTCGGACCGCTACGAGCAGTACGTC.

The chain joins TRBV28 to TRBJ1-2, with D possibly TRBD1 on 5 matching bases. This CDR3 spans 15 amino acids. Germline CDR1 MDHEN, CDR2 SYDVKM. V was pared by 4 bases and J by 1 base, with 13 bases between. The CDR3 protein is CASSWEGDFNYGYTF. As DNA, the CDR3 is TGTGCCAGCAGTTGGGAAGGGGACTTTAACTATGGCTACACCTTC.

The chain employs TRBV27 and TRBJ1-6, with D unresolved. Looked up from germline, CDR1 is MNHEY and CDR2 is SMNVEV (reference sequence). V was pared by 6 bases and J by 9 bases, with 15 bases between. This CDR3 comprises 14 residues. CDR3 DNA: TGTGCCAGCAGATCCGGGTCCACTCCTTCACCCCTCCACTTT. This translates into CASRSGSTPSPLHF.

The sample holds one count of this clone. The chain is built from TRBV6-2 or TRBV6-3 and TRBJ1-5; TRBD1 agrees at 8 bases. The CDR3 runs 17 residues. The germline V gene has CDR1 MNHEY and CDR2 SVGEGT. V was pared by 5 bases and J by 3 bases, with 12 bases of the junction left unmatched. The chain's CDR3 is CASSQIDRGATNQPQHF. The CDR3, as DNA: TGTGCCAGCAGTCAGATCGACAGGGGAGCTACCAATCAGCCCCAGCATTTT.

The genes are TRBV4-3 and TRBJ1-1; D remains ambiguous. This CDR3 region has 14 residues. Germline values: CDR1 LGHNA, CDR2 YSLEER. Between the trimmed V and J ends, which lost 0 bases and 4 bases, there was a span of 9 bases. This chain's CDR3 is CASSQEWGSTEAFF. The CDR3 DNA follows: TGCGCCAGCAGCCAAGAGTGGGGTTCCACTGAAGCTTTCTTT.

The rearrangement joins TRBV30 to TRBJ2-5, with no clear D. Germline V gene data show CDR1 as GTSNPN and CDR2 as SVGIG (reference sequence). This CDR3 contains 11 residues. CDR3 loop: CAWAVAETQYF. For the CDR3, the DNA is TGTGCTTGGGCGGTGGCGGAGACCCAGTACTTC.

The chain couples TRBV27 to TRBJ1-5; weak D call: TRBD1 (6 bases). V was pared by 5 bases and J by 0 bases, with 14 bases between. Per germline, CDR1 MNHEY and CDR2 SMNVEV (reference sequence). CDR3 length: 16 residues. The CDR3 reads CASSPAGAYSNQPQHF. Written as DNA, the CDR3 is TGTGCCAGCAGTCCCGCAGGGGCTTATAGCAATCAGCCCCAGCATTTT.

The V gene is TRBV7-2, the J gene TRBJ2-1, with TRBD2 matching over 9 bases. The V gene's germline CDR1 is SGHTA and CDR2 FQGNSA. Trimming cost V 5 bases and J 8 bases; bases outside gene matches: 10. CDR3 length: 15 residues. The CDR3 loop reads CASSTTGTSIHEQFF. The CDR3 DNA reads TGTGCCAGCAGCACTACCGGGACTAGCATCCATGAGCAGTTCTTC.

The CDR3 region has the DNA TGTGCCAGCTCACCACTGGCTACAGGGATTCTTAGAGCTGGGGCCAACGTCCTGACTTTC. This encodes CASSPLATGILRAGANVLTF. V and J are TRBV18 and TRBJ2-6; TRBD1 might be the D (6 bases). Trimming removed 1 base from V and 2 bases from J, with 21 bases in between. Germline V gene data show CDR1 as KGHSH and CDR2 as LQKENI. CDR3 length equals 20 residues.

The V gene is TRBV10-1, the J gene TRBJ2-2; D is ambiguous. V was trimmed by 0 bases and J by 7 bases, leaving 6 bases between them. In germline, CDR1 is WNHNN, CDR2 SYGVQD (reference sequence). This CDR3 is 13 amino acids long. The CDR3 spells CASSESGIGELFF. As DNA, the CDR3 is TGCGCCAGCAGTGAGTCGGGAATCGGGGAGCTGTTTTTT.

The sample holds one count of this clone. The chain joins TRBV6-5 to TRBJ1-2; D is uncertain. Germline loops: CDR1 MNHEY, CDR2 SVGAGI. CDR3 length: 12 residues. Trimming stripped 2 bases from V and 8 bases from J, with 9 bases between. The CDR3 region is CASSYAGGGYTF. The CDR3 DNA reads TGTGCCAGCAGTTACGCGGGAGGCGGCTACACCTTC.

The chain carries TRBV6-5 and TRBJ2-2; D unresolved. CDR3 length equals 12 residues. CDR1 and CDR2 (germline): MNHEY, SVGAGI. Trimming pared 7 bases from V and 2 bases from J, leaving 5 bases between. The CDR3 protein is CASIPNTGELFF. The CDR3 coding sequence is TGTGCCAGCATCCCTAACACCGGGGAGCTGTTTTTT.

The gene calls are TRBV19 and TRBJ2-6, with 8 bases matching TRBD1. This CDR3 contains 17 residues. The germline CDR1 and CDR2 sequences are LNHDA and SQIVND (reference sequence). With V trimmed by 5 bases and J by 1 base, 7 bases remained unmatched. The CDR3 sequence: CASSPWTGTSGANVLTF. CDR3 nucleotide sequence: TGTGCCAGTAGTCCCTGGACAGGGACGTCTGGGGCCAACGTCCTGACTTTC.

V gene TRBV3-1 (or the pseudogene TRBV3-2) combines with J gene TRBJ2-7; D remains ambiguous. CDR1 is LGHDT, CDR2 YNNKEL, per germline (reference sequence). The V end was cut by 3 bases, the J end by 12 bases, with 3 bases between. The CDR3 sequence is 8 residues long. The CDR3 nucleotides are TGTGCCAGCAGCCAGATGTACGTC. Encoded protein: CASSQMYV.

This chain links TRBV12-3 or TRBV12-4 with TRBJ2-7, with D perhaps TRBD1 (6 bases). V was clipped by 6 bases and J by 5 bases, with 11 bases between them. The CDR3 has 12 amino acids. CDR3 DNA: TGTGCCAGCAGCCTAGGGGGAGACGAGCAGTACGTC. Amino acids: CASSLGGDEQYV.

This clone is a singleton in its sample. The rearrangement uses TRBV19 and TRBJ2-5; 8 bases agree with TRBD2. The CDR3 sequence is 17 residues long. Germline V gives CDR1 LNHDA, CDR2 SQIVND (reference sequence). Trimming at V came to 5 bases and at J to 4 bases, leaving 15 bases not matched to a gene. The CDR3 here is CASSSSITLSGGETQYF. The CDR3 nucleotides are TGTGCCAGTAGTTCCTCAATCACACTAAGCGGGGGAGAGACCCAGTACTTC.